The next 11 T cell receptor beta chains were all read from a single sample in a study of T cell responses to AZD1222 COVID-19 vaccine. TCRdb's copy holds only in-frame clones and misses some; the assay was immunoSEQ multiplex PCR. This sample has approximately 110,000 clones, with 88% found just once. Source: peripheral blood, taken on day 0 of AZD1222 vaccination. The origin of the receptors is an adult in good health.

The chain employs TRBV6-2 or TRBV6-3 and TRBJ2-7, with 8 bases matching TRBD1. The length of the CDR3 is 13 residues. Germline values: CDR1 MNHEY, CDR2 SVGEGT. J gave up 3 bases and V 5 bases, and 3 bases lay outside the gene matches. The DNA for the CDR3 is TGTGCCAGCAGTGAGGACAGGGACTACGAGCAGTACTTC. Translating it yields CASSEDRDYEQYF.

This clone was recorded a few times. The rearrangement joins TRBV12-5 to TRBJ2-3; D is unclear. The ends were cut back, 2 bases at V and 2 bases at J, with 11 bases in the middle. This CDR3 is built from 15 residues. The V gene's germline CDR1 is LGHNT and CDR2 FRNRAP. The CDR3 region is CASGLSSEYTDTQYF. The CDR3 DNA follows: TGTGCTAGTGGTTTGTCGTCGGAATACACAGATACGCAGTATTTT.

Only one count was recorded for this clone. The chain is built from TRBV30 and TRBJ2-7; a possible D gene is TRBD1 (5 bases). V was clipped by 5 bases and J by 7 bases, with 12 bases between them. The CDR3 length is 11 residues. Germline V gives CDR1 GTSNPN, CDR2 SVGIG (reference sequence). The CDR3 sequence is CAWVREREQYF. CDR3 nucleotide sequence: TGTGCCTGGGTCAGGGAAAGGGAGCAGTACTTC.

V gene TRBV19 combines with J gene TRBJ1-3; no firm D call. CDR1 is LNHDA, CDR2 SQIVND, per germline (reference sequence). V was clipped by 11 bases and J by 4 bases, with 15 bases between them. This CDR3 contains 13 residues. CDR3 in amino acids: CAGGRRSGNTIYF. CDR3 bases: TGTGCCGGAGGAAGAAGATCCGGAAACACCATATATTTT.

This chain connects TRBV5-1 to TRBJ2-4; 15 bases match TRBD2. Germline trimming cut 4 bases from V and 0 bases from J; bases unmatched to any gene: 11. The germline CDR1 and CDR2 sequences are SGHRS and YFSETQ. The CDR3 covers 20 residues. This CDR3 is CASSSSWTSGRAPAKNIQYF. Here the CDR3 DNA reads TGCGCCAGCAGCAGTTCATGGACTAGCGGGAGGGCCCCAGCCAAAAACATTCAGTACTTC.

The V and J genes are TRBV5-1 and TRBJ2-1; D possibly corresponds to TRBD2 (6 bases). The V end lost 3 bases, the J end lost 0 bases, and 10 bases lay between the germline ends. The CDR3 covers 15 residues. The germline CDR1 and CDR2 sequences are SGHRS and YFSETQ. The CDR3 bases are TGCGCCAGCAGCTATCGGGAGAGCTCCTACAATGAGCAGTTCTTC. Protein: CASSYRESSYNEQFF. Using reference TRBV5-1 and TRBJ2-1 for the parts outside the CDR3, the full variable domain is KAGVTQTPRYLIKTRGQQVTLSCSPISGHRSVSWYQQTPGQGLQFLFEYFSETQRNKGNFPGRFSGRQFSNSRSEMNVSTLELGDSALYLCASSYRESSYNEQFFGPGTRLTVL.

V is TRBV6-2 or TRBV6-3 and J is TRBJ1-5; no reliable D call. Germline V gene data show CDR1 as MNHEY and CDR2 as SVGEGT. Trimming took off 5 bases at V and 1 base at J, with 6 bases between the two ends. The CDR3 loop spans 13 amino acids. The CDR3 protein is CASSRLSNQPQHF. The CDR3 nucleotides read TGTGCCAGCAGTCGGTTAAGCAATCAGCCCCAGCATTTT.

V and J are TRBV7-8 and TRBJ1-5; maybe TRBD1 (5 bases). The ends were cut back, 5 bases at V and 5 bases at J, with 13 bases in the middle. CDR3 length: 14 residues. Germline loops: CDR1 SGHVS, CDR2 FQNEAQ. This CDR3 is CASSRYGGDQPQHF. In DNA, the CDR3 is TGTGCCAGCAGCCGATACGGGGGGGATCAGCCCCAGCATTTT.

This clone was recorded only once. The chain combines TRBV19 with TRBJ2-3; 7 positions agree with TRBD1. The CDR3 runs 17 residues. Per the germline V gene, CDR1 is LNHDA and CDR2 is SQIVND (reference sequence). The ends lost 3 bases at V and 4 bases at J; junction bases unmatched: 13. CDR3 DNA: TGTGCCAGTAGTATCATGGCGTGGGACAGCCTCCCAGATACGCAGTATTTT. Amino acids: CASSIMAWDSLPDTQYF.

The chain joins TRBV6-4 to TRBJ2-1; D is possibly TRBD2 (5 bases). The CDR3 is 15 residues long. Trimming left V 4 bases short and J 2 bases short, with 12 bases between. Germline-derived CDR1 and CDR2 are MRHNA and SNTAGT. CDR3 nucleotide sequence: TGTGCCAGCAGTGCGAGAGAGGGTGCCTACAATGAGCAGTTCTTC. Translation: CASSAREGAYNEQFF.

The J gene is TRBJ2-2, the V gene TRBV7-2; unclear D gene. CDR3 length: 15 residues. Germline V gene lookup returns CDR1 SGHTA and CDR2 FQGNSA. V was cut by 0 bases and J by 5 bases, with 10 bases left in between. CDR3 nucleotide sequence: TGTGCCAGCAGCTTAGCGCAGGAGAGAACCGGGGAGCTGTTTTTT. It specifies CASSLAQERTGELFF.